The sequence of this T cell receptor beta chain was determined in a study of TIL therapy for anti-PD-1-resistant metastatic lung cancer. The time point here: pre-treatment sample, taken before nivolumab and TIL therapy. Germline values: CDR1 SGDLS, CDR2 YYNGEE. The V and J ends lost 2 bases and 5 bases, in that order; junction bases with no gene match: 6. The CDR3 length is 15 residues. The immunoSEQ assay was v3. The table came from immunoSEQ multiplex PCR; TCRdb's copy has only in-frame clones and leaves some out. The sample records tens of thousands of clones, about three quarters being singletons.

The sample here was blood, taken at baseline. The TCR sequence derives from a person aged 25-80 years with non-small cell lung cancer. The chain is built from TRBV9 and TRBJ2-3; 9 bases match TRBD1. CDR3 sequence: CASSVKGQGVDTQYF. DNA for the CDR3: TGTGCCAGCAGCGTTAAGGGACAGGGTGTAGATACGCAGTATTTT.